This is a list of T cell receptor beta chains from one sample in a study of blood T cell repertoires in COVID-19. Here immunoSEQ multiplex PCR was the method, and the copy in TCRdb shows in-frame clones only, minus some. The table includes under 200,000 clones, roughly four fifths detected once. Sequencing was performed on peripheral blood. These receptors originate from a man in his forties who had recovered from COVID-19. The CDR3 runs from the conserved cysteine through the conserved F or W.

V gene,CDR3 protein
TRBV11-3,CASSPGGRVPRYNEQFF
TRBV4-1,CASSQDRRGRPRGELFF
TRBV3-1/TRBV3-2,CASSQDRGGPANEQFF
TRBV20-1,CSASSGSSYEQYF
TRBV10-3,CAIRTTDSYEQYF
TRBV11-2,CASRRPGPNSPLHF
TRBV18,CASAQGQGGTEAFF
TRBV9,CASSAWTRPTGELFF
TRBV28,CASSTYRGRPYNEQFF
TRBV5-1,CASSLEGDYGYTF
TRBV25-1,CASSEGRRQTPGNEQFF
TRBV19,CASRPGTAGNTEAFF
TRBV7-9,CASSLFGQEDQPQHF
TRBV6-2/TRBV6-3,CASSYDSFYEQYF
TRBV27,CASSLFAGGRKETQYF
TRBV5-6,CASSFDRLRNEQYF
TRBV4-3,CASSQNSGVSGANVLTF
TRBV6-5,CASSYGGRGTQYF
TRBV19,CATRGQGLDSNSPLHF
TRBV18,CASSPTPAGSLYEQYF
TRBV12-3/TRBV12-4,CASSLAGRSYTF